The text below deals with one T cell receptor (beta chain). Its antigen is undetermined. CDR1 is SEHNR and CDR2 is FQNEAQ in the germline V gene (reference sequence). The CDR3 loop spans 15 amino acids. Trimming removed 1 base at V and 4 bases at J, with 13 bases between. The data were taken from a study of T cells in Graves' hyperthyroidism and ophthalmopathy. Notes on the study in general: Most expanded thyroid clonotypes above 0.001 recurred in blood.

Researchers barred patients who had uncontrolled infection, other autoimmune disease, pregnancy or lactation. Fresh peripheral blood, around 9.3 ml of it, supplied the PBMCs. The CDR3 regions of TCR beta were amplified from RNA transcripts. An initial round of RT-PCR targeting the TCR CDR3 relied on the HTBI primer set. TCRdb redid the calling of the multiplex PCR reads with MiXCR, one entry per CDR3 protein. The table shows some 490,000 distinct CDR3 sequences, with 22% occurring only once. The sequence was obtained from a woman in her 70s with Graves' ophthalmopathy. The rearrangement links TRBV7-9 to TRBJ2-5, with D tentatively TRBD1 (6 bases). Material: blood. CDR3 sequence reads: CASSLVSGVGETQYF. CDR3 in DNA: TGTGCCAGCAGCTTAGTGTCAGGGGTCGGAGAGACCCAGTACTTC. Full variable domain (remainder filled in from reference TRBV7-9 and TRBJ2-5): DTGVSQNPRHKITKRGQNVTFRCDPISEHNRLYWYRQTLGQGPEFLTYFQNEAQLEKSRLLSDRFSAERPKGSFSTLEIQRTEQGDSAMYLCASSLVSGVGETQYFGPGTRLLVL.